This passage covers 25 T cell receptor beta chains from one sample sequenced in a study of technical replicates of blood from a few donors. Assay used: immunoSEQ multiplex PCR; TCRdb lists only in-frame clones, some missing. The sample yields 62,000 or so clones, more than 70% seen once. Sequencing used PBMCs. Receptor source: a human donor in good health. Some clones in this sample may be carry-over from other donors' samples.

The sample holds one count of this clone. This chain links TRBV7-2 with TRBJ2-3, with TRBD2 matching over 10 bases. Trimming at V came to 1 base and at J to 4 bases, leaving 11 bases not matched to a gene. CDR3 size: 18 residues. Germline loops: CDR1 SGHTA, CDR2 FQGNSA. Written as DNA, the CDR3 is TGTGCCAGCAGCTTAGTAATGCGAGCGGGGGGGCCCGCAGATACGCAGTATTTT. This encodes CASSLVMRAGGPADTQYF.

The V and J genes are TRBV10-2 and TRBJ1-5; 9 nucleotides match TRBD1. Germline V gives CDR1 WSHSY, CDR2 SAAADI. The CDR3 is 16 amino acids. V dropped 4 bases and J dropped 7; count of bases not matched to a gene: 11. CDR3 bases: TGCGCCAGCAGTGCACAGGGGGCTATCCCAGGGCAGCCCCAGCATTTT. Protein product: CASSAQGAIPGQPQHF.

The chain uses TRBV5-5 and TRBJ1-3, with TRBD1 matching over 10 bases. J gave up 4 bases and V 4 bases, and 5 bases lay outside the gene matches. Germline values: CDR1 SGHKS, CDR2 YYEKEE (reference sequence). The CDR3 sequence is 15 residues long. The CDR3 nucleotides read TGTGCCAGCAGCCAGGGACAGGGGATCGGAAACACCATATATTTT. Translation: CASSQGQGIGNTIYF.

This chain links TRBV7-9 with TRBJ2-3; D uncertain. CDR1 and CDR2 (germline): SEHNR, FQNEAQ (reference sequence). The CDR3 covers 13 residues. V was shortened by 7 bases and J by 3 bases, with 11 bases between the two germline ends. The CDR3: CASNPNPTDTQYF. CDR3 coding DNA: TGTGCCAGCAACCCTAACCCAACAGATACGCAGTATTTT.

The rearrangement links TRBV4-2 to TRBJ2-3, with TRBD2 matching 7 bases. The V segment lost 4 bases and the J segment 0 bases; nucleotides outside the gene matches: 7. The length of the CDR3 is 16 residues. The germline gives CDR1 LGHNA, CDR2 YNFKEQ. The CDR3, as DNA: TGTGCCAGCAGCCCGGCGGGGCGGGGGAGCACAGATACGCAGTATTTT. Protein product: CASSPAGRGSTDTQYF.

J is TRBJ1-2 and V is TRBV2; 9 nucleotides align to TRBD1. The CDR3 has 13 amino acids. Losses at the gene ends were 8 bases for V and 5 bases for J; bases not matched to a gene: 6. Germline lookup yields CDR1 SNHLY and CDR2 FYNNEI. The CDR3 nucleotides are TGTGCCAGCCGACAGGGGGTTTCGTATGGCTACACCTTC. It codes for CASRQGVSYGYTF.

This rearrangement joins TRBV19 to TRBJ2-7; possibly TRBD1 for D (5 bases). Germline V lookup: CDR1 LNHDA, CDR2 SQIVND (reference sequence). The CDR3 has 14 residues. V dropped 1 base and J dropped 2 bases, with 9 bases sitting between them. CDR3 protein: CASSIAAGTYEQYF. The CDR3 region has the DNA TGTGCCAGTAGTATAGCCGCAGGGACCTACGAGCAGTACTTC.

V usage is TRBV4-1 and J usage is TRBJ2-3; tentatively, D is TRBD2 (5 bases). Between the trimmed V and J ends, which lost 0 bases and 6 bases, there was a span of 13 bases. The CDR3 sequence is 15 residues long. From germline, CDR1 is MGHRA and CDR2 YSYEKL. The DNA for the CDR3 is TGCGCCAGCAGCCAAGATAGTCTACCGGGGGATACGCAGTATTTT. It is translated as CASSQDSLPGDTQYF.

This rearrangement joins TRBV15 to TRBJ2-5, with 7 bases lining up with TRBD2. Germline CDR1 and CDR2: LNHNV and YYDKDF (reference sequence). This CDR3 has 16 amino acids. V dropped 0 bases and J dropped 1; count of bases not matched to a gene: 5. CDR3 coding DNA: TGTGCCACCAGCAGAGATTTTGGGACTATCCAAGAGACCCAGTACTTC. As protein: CATSRDFGTIQETQYF.

A note on this clone: Other DNA sequences in the same sample also yield this CDR3. In nucleotides, the CDR3 is TGTGCCAGCAGCTTTGACAGGGCCTATGGCTACACCTTC. Translation: CASSFDRAYGYTF. The chain links TRBV7-2 to TRBJ1-2; TRBD1 agrees at 7 bases. The germline CDR1 and CDR2 sequences are SGHTA and FQGNSA. The CDR3 consists of 13 residues. The ends lost 3 bases at V and 4 bases at J; junction bases unmatched: 2.

This clone was seen only once. The chain joins TRBV7-7 to TRBJ2-3; 10 positions agree with TRBD2. With V trimmed by 3 bases and J by 4 bases, 7 bases remained unmatched. CDR1 and CDR2 (germline): SSHAT, FNYEAQ (reference sequence). The CDR3 runs 16 residues. CDR3 amino acids: CASSLGASGGADTQYF. The CDR3, as DNA: TGTGCCAGCAGCTTGGGGGCTAGCGGGGGCGCAGATACGCAGTATTTT.

The chain carries TRBV5-1 and TRBJ1-5, with a tentative D call TRBD1 (5 bases). V was clipped by 2 bases and J by 7 bases, with 13 bases between them. CDR3 length: 14 amino acids. Per germline, CDR1 SGHRS and CDR2 YFSETQ. CDR3 DNA: TGCGCCAGCAGCTTCGTGGGGGGAGGACAGCCCCAGCATTTT. Protein product: CASSFVGGGQPQHF.

This clone was observed once. V and J are TRBV18 and TRBJ2-5, with TRBD2 matching over 11 bases. The germline gives CDR1 KGHSH, CDR2 LQKENI. The CDR3 contains 15 residues. After removal of 2 bases from V and 2 bases from J, the junction contained 1 base not matched to a gene. CDR3 sequence (DNA): TGTGCCAGCTCACCATTAGCGGGGGGGCAAGAGACCCAGTACTTC. Translation gives CASSPLAGGQETQYF.

The chain recombines TRBV6-6 with TRBJ1-1; a possible D gene is TRBD1 (6 bases). The CDR3 is 13 amino acids. V lost 5 bases to trimming and J lost 5 bases, with 12 bases between them. Germline assignment: CDR1 MNHNY and CDR2 SVGAGI (reference sequence). CDR3 nucleotides: TGTGCCAGCAGTCAGAAACAGGGAACTGAAGCTTTCTTT. Protein product: CASSQKQGTEAFF.

This chain uses TRBV18 with TRBJ2-7, with 13 bases identical to TRBD2. Losses at the gene ends were 5 bases for V and 3 bases for J; bases not matched to a gene: 4. The CDR3 sequence is 15 residues long. CDR1 is KGHSH, CDR2 LQKENI, per germline. CDR3 DNA: TGTGCCAGCTCAATCACTAGCGGGGGGGACTACGAGCAGTACTTC. It codes for CASSITSGGDYEQYF.

The V and J genes are TRBV18 and TRBJ1-2; D not certain. This CDR3 has 15 amino acids. Germline values: CDR1 KGHSH, CDR2 LQKENI. Trimming removed 6 bases from V and 3 bases from J, with 17 bases in between. DNA of the CDR3: TGTGCCAGCTCCCCTAGTGGCGGGGTCGACTATGGCTACACCTTC. Encoded protein: CASSPSGGVDYGYTF.

The rearrangement joins TRBV6-1 to TRBJ1-1; D gene ambiguous. Deletions cut 2 bases from V and 1 base from J, with 11 bases between. CDR1 MNHNS and CDR2 SASEGT come from the germline V gene. The CDR3 totals 15 residues. CDR3 sequence (DNA): TGTGCCAGCAGTGAACCCGCGCTCGCGAACACTGAAGCTTTCTTT. This gives the protein CASSEPALANTEAFF.

The rearrangement links TRBV7-3 to TRBJ2-5; no clear D. V was pared by 0 bases and J by 0 bases, with 2 bases between. Germline V gives CDR1 SGHTA, CDR2 FQGTGA. The length of the CDR3 is 13 residues. This CDR3 reads CASSLTNQETQYF. CDR3 coding DNA: TGTGCCAGCAGCTTAACCAACCAAGAGACCCAGTACTTC.

The V call is TRBV23-1, the J call TRBJ2-6; D not certain. TRBV23-1 is an ORF, with its function uncertain. The CDR3 spans 14 residues. Deletions cut 6 bases from V and 0 bases from J, with 6 bases between. The CDR3 sequence: CASSLGSGANVLTF. CDR3 DNA: TGCGCCAGCAGCCTAGGCTCTGGGGCCAACGTCCTGACTTTC.

This clone has just one count. The CDR3 region is CASSTPGQGGAFF. CDR3 nucleotide sequence: TGTGCCAGCAGTACCCCGGGACAGGGAGGAGCTTTCTTT. V is TRBV5-6 and J is TRBJ1-1, with 9 bases lining up with TRBD1. CDR3 length equals 13 residues. J gave up 10 bases and V 5 bases, and 9 bases lay outside the gene matches. CDR1 is SGHDT and CDR2 is YYEEEE in the germline V gene.

The V call is TRBV5-4, the J call TRBJ2-2, with 9 positions matching TRBD1. J lost 1 base, V lost 0 bases, and 4 bases had no gene match. The CDR3 contains 17 residues. CDR1 SGHNT and CDR2 YYREEE come from the germline V gene (reference sequence). The CDR3 DNA follows: TGTGCCAGCAGCTTGGCCTGGGGACAGGGGAACACCGGGGAGCTGTTTTTT. This sequence encodes CASSLAWGQGNTGELFF.

V usage is TRBV4-3 and J usage is TRBJ2-7, with D unresolved. CDR3 length: 13 amino acids. Deletions cut 1 base from V and 6 bases from J, with 10 bases between. CDR1 LGHNA and CDR2 YSLEER come from the germline V gene. The CDR3 region has the DNA TGCGCCAGCAGCCAAGGTGGAGATCGCGAGCAGTACTTC. Residues: CASSQGGDREQYF.

The genes are TRBV7-8 and TRBJ2-5; TRBD2 matches 10 bases. The CDR3 consists of 16 residues. Per the germline V gene, CDR1 is SGHVS and CDR2 is FQNEAQ. With 5 bases clipped from V and 2 bases from J, the junction kept 8 bases outside the gene matches. CDR3 amino acids: CASSPRIAGGQETQYF. CDR3 sequence (DNA): TGTGCCAGCAGCCCCCGGATAGCGGGGGGACAAGAGACCCAGTACTTC.

V and J are TRBV20-1 and TRBJ2-3; D might be TRBD2 (6 bases). Germline-derived CDR1 and CDR2 are DFQATT and SNEGSKA (reference sequence). The CDR3 covers 11 residues. The CDR3 here is CSVSWGGTQYF. CDR3 nucleotides: TGCAGCGTAAGCTGGGGAGGTACGCAGTATTTT.

V usage is TRBV6-5 and J usage is TRBJ2-7; unclear D gene. This CDR3 comprises 14 residues. V was clipped by 0 bases and J by 3 bases, with 9 bases between them. Germline CDR1 reads MNHEY; CDR2 reads SVGAGI. In DNA form, the CDR3 reads TGTGCCAGCAGTTACTCTGCCTCGGGCTACGAGCAGTACTTC. Its translation is CASSYSASGYEQYF.